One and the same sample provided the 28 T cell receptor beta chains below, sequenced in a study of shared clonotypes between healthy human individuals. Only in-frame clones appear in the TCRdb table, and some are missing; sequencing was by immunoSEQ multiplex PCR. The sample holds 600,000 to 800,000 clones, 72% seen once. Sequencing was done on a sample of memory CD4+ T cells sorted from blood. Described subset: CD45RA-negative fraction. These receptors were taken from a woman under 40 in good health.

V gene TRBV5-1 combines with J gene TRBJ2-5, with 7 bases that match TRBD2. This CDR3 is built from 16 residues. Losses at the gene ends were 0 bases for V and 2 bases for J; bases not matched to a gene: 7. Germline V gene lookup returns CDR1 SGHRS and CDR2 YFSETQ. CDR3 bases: TGCGCCAGCAGCTTGGCCCCAGTGGGAGGGCAAGAGACCCAGTACTTC. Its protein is CASSLAPVGGQETQYF.

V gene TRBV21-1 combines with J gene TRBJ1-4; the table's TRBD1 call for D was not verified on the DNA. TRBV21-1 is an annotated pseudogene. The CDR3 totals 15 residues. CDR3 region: CASSIRQGMRKKLFF. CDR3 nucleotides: TGTGCCAGCAGCATCAGACAGGGTATGAGAAAAAAACTGTTTTTT.

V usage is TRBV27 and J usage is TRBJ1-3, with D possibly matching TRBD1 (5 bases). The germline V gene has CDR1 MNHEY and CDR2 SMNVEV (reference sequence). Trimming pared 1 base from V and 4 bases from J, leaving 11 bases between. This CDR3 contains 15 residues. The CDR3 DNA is TGTGCCAGCAGTTTATTTGCAGGGTTGGGAAACACCATATATTTT. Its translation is CASSLFAGLGNTIYF.

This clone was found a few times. The CDR3 DNA reads TGTGCCAGTAGTAAGTGGGGCACTGAAGCTTTCTTT. Its translation: CASSKWGTEAFF. V is TRBV19 and J is TRBJ1-1; no firm D call. The V gene's germline CDR1 is LNHDA and CDR2 SQIVND (reference sequence). The CDR3 is 12 residues long. V was cut by 4 bases and J by 4 bases, with 7 bases left in between.

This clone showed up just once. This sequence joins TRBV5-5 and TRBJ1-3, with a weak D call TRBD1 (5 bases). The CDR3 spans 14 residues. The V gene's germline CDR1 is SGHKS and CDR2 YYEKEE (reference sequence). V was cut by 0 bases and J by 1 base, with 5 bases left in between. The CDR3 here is CASSLGQSGNTIYF. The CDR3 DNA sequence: TGTGCCAGCAGCTTGGGACAGTCTGGAAACACCATATATTTT.

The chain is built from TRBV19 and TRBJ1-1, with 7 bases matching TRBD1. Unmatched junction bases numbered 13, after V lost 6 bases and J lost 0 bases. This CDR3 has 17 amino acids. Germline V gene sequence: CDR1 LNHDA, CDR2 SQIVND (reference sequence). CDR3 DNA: TGTGCCAGTAGACCAAATCGGGACAGTTTCATGAACACTGAAGCTTTCTTT. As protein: CASRPNRDSFMNTEAFF.

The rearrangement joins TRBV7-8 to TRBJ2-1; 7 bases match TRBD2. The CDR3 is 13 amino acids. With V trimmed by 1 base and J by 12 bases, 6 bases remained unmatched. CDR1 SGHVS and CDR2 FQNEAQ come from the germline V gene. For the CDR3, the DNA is TGTGCCAGCAGCTTAGGAGGGCGGGAGCGGCAGTTCTTC. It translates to CASSLGGRERQFF.

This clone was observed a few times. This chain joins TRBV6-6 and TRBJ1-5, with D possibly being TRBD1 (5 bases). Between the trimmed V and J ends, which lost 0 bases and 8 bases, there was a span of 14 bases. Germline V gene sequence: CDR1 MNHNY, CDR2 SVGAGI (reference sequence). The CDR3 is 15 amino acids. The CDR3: CASSYSGGGFEPQHF. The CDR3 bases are TGTGCCAGCAGTTACTCTGGGGGAGGGTTTGAGCCCCAGCATTTT.

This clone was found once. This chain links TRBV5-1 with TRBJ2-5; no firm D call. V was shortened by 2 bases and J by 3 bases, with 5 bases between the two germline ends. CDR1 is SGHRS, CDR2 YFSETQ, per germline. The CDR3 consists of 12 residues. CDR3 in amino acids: CASSFFEETQYF. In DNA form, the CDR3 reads TGCGCCAGCAGCTTCTTCGAAGAGACCCAGTACTTC. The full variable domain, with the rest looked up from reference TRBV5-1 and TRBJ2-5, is KAGVTQTPRYLIKTRGQQVTLSCSPISGHRSVSWYQQTPGQGLQFLFEYFSETQRNKGNFPGRFSGRQFSNSRSEMNVSTLELGDSALYLCASSFFEETQYFGPGTRLLVL.

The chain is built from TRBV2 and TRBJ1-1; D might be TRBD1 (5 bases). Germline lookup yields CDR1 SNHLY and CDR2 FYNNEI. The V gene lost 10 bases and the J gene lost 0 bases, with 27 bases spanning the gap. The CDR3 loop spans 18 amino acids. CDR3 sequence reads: CATSQRRAGPTLNTEAFF. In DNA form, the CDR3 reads TGTGCCACCAGCCAGCGAAGGGCAGGGCCCACTCTGAACACTGAAGCTTTCTTT.

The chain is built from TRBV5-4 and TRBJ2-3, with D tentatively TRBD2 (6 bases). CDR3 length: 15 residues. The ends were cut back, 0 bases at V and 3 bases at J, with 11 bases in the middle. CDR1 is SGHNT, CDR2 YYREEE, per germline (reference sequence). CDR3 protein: CASSLVGGGTDTQYF. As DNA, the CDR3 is TGTGCCAGCAGCTTGGTGGGGGGAGGTACAGATACGCAGTATTTT.

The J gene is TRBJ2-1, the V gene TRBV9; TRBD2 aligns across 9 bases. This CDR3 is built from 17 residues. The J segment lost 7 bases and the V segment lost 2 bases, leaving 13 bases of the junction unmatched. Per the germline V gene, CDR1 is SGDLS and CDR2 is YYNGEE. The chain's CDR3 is CASSVMSGLARWNEQFF. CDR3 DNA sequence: TGTGCCAGCAGCGTTATGTCGGGACTAGCTCGGTGGAATGAGCAGTTCTTC.

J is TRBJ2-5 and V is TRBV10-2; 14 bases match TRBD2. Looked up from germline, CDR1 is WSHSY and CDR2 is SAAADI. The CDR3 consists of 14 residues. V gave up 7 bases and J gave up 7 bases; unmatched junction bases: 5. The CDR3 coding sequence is TGCGCCAGCATGGGACTAGCGGGAGAGGGGACCCAGTACTTC. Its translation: CASMGLAGEGTQYF.

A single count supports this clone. The CDR3 region is CASSRRRDSSYEQYF. CDR3 bases: TGTGCCAGTAGTAGGCGAAGGGACAGCTCCTACGAGCAGTACTTC. The chain recombines TRBV19 with TRBJ2-7; 7 bases agree with TRBD1. Per the germline V gene, CDR1 is LNHDA and CDR2 is SQIVND (reference sequence). CDR3 length: 15 amino acids. J was trimmed by 0 bases and V by 4 bases; bases with no gene match: 6.

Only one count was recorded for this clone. The CDR3 bases are TGTGCCTGGAGTGGGCCTTCGAGGGCGATTCAGCCCCAGCATTTT. Translating it yields CAWSGPSRAIQPQHF. The chain is built from TRBV30 and TRBJ1-5; D remains ambiguous. Germline V gene sequence: CDR1 GTSNPN, CDR2 SVGIG (reference sequence). V dropped 1 base and J dropped 6 bases, with 16 bases sitting between them. The CDR3 spans 15 residues.

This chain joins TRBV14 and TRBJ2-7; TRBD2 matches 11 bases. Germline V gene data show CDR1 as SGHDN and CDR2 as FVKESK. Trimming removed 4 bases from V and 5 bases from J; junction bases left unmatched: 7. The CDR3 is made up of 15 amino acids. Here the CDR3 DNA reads TGTGCCAGCAGCCGGCTACTAGCGGGAGAGCACGAGCAGTACTTC. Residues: CASSRLLAGEHEQYF.

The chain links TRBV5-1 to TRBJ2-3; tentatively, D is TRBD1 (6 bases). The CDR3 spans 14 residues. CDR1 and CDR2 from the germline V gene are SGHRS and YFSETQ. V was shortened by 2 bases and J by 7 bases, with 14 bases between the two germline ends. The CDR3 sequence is CASSLQGIENTQYF. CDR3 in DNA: TGCGCCAGCAGCTTACAGGGAATCGAGAATACGCAGTATTTT.

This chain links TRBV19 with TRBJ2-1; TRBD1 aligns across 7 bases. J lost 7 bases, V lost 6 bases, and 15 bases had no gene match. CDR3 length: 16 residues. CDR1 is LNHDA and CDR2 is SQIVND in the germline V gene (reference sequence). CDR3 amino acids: CASRPTGTAKKNEQFF. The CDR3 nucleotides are TGTGCCAGTAGACCTACCGGGACAGCCAAGAAAAATGAGCAGTTCTTC.

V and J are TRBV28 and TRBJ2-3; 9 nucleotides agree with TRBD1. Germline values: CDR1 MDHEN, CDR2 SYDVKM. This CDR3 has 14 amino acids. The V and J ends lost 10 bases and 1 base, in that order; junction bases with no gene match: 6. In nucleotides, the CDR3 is TGTGCCACCCGACAGGGGGGCCGCACAGATACGCAGTATTTT. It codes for CATRQGGRTDTQYF.

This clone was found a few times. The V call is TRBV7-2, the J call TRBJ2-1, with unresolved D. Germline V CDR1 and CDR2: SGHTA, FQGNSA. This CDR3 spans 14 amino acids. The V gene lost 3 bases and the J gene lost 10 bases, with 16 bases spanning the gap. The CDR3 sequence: CASSLGMPSWEQFF. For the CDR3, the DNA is TGTGCCAGCAGCTTGGGCATGCCGAGCTGGGAGCAGTTCTTC.

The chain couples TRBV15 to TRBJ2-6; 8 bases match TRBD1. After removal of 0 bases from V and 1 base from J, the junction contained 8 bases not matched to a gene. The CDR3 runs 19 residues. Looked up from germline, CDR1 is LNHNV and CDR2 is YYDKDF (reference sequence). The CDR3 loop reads CATSRDFWTGRSGANVLTF. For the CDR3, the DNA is TGTGCCACCAGCAGAGACTTTTGGACAGGGAGGTCTGGGGCCAACGTCCTGACTTTC.

The CDR3 DNA reads as TGTGCCAGCAGCTGGCAGGGGGGGACAGATACGCAGTATTTT. This sequence encodes CASSWQGGTDTQYF. The chain joins TRBV5-4 to TRBJ2-3; tentatively, D is TRBD1 or TRBD2 (7 bases each). The germline V gene has CDR1 SGHNT and CDR2 YYREEE (reference sequence). The CDR3 is made up of 14 amino acids. V was cut by 3 bases and J by 3 bases, with 11 bases left in between. The variable domain in full, completed from reference TRBV5-4 and TRBJ2-3, reads ETGVTQSPTHLIKTRGQQVTLRCSSQSGHNTVSWYQQALGQGPQFIFQYYREEENGRGNFPPRFSGLQFPNYSSELNVNALELDDSALYLCASSWQGGTDTQYFGPGTRLTVL.

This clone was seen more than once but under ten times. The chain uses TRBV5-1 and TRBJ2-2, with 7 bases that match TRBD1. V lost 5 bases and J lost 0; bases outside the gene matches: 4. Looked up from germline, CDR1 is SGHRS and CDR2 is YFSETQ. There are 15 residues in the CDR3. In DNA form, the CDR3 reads TGCGCCAGCAGTTGGGACAGAACGAACACCGGGGAGCTGTTTTTT. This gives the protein CASSWDRTNTGELFF.

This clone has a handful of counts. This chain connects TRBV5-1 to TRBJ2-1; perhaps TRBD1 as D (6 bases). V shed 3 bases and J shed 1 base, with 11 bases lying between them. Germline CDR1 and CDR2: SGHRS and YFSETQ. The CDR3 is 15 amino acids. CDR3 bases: TGCGCCAGCAGCTGGAACAGGGCTTCCTACAATGAGCAGTTCTTC. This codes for CASSWNRASYNEQFF.

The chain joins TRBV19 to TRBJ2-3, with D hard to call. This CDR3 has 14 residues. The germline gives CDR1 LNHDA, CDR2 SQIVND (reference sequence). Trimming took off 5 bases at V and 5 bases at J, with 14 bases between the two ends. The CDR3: CASSPPHSRDTQYF. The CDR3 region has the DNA TGTGCCAGTAGTCCACCACATTCTAGAGATACGCAGTATTTT.

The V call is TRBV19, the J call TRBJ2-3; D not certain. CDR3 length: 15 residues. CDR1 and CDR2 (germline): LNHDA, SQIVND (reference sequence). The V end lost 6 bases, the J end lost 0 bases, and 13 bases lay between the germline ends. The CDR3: CASRGSGYSTDTQYF. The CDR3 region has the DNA TGTGCCAGTAGAGGCTCCGGCTATAGCACAGATACGCAGTATTTT. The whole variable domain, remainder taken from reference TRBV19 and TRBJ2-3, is DGGITQSPKYLFRKEGQNVTLSCEQNLNHDAMYWYRQDPGQGLRLIYYSQIVNDFQKGDIAEGYSVSREKKESFPLTVTSAQKNPTAFYLCASRGSGYSTDTQYFGPGTRLTVL.

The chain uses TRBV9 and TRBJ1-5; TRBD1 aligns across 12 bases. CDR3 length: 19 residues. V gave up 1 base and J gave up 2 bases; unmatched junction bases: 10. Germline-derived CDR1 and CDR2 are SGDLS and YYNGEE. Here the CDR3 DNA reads TGTGCCAGCAGCGTAATGGGGACAGGGGGCTGGGATTGCAATCAGCCCCAGCATTTT. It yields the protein CASSVMGTGGWDCNQPQHF.

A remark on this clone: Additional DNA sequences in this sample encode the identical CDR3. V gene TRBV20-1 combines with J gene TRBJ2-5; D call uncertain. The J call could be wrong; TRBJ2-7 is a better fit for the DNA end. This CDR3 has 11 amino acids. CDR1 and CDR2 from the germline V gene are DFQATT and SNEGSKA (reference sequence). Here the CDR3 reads CSASNLYEQYF. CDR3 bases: TGCAGTGCTAGCAATCTCTACGAGCAGTACTTC.